Below, 2 T cell receptor beta chains from the same sample are listed, as sequenced in a study of T-cell reconstitution after alpha-beta-depleted transplantation in children. This sample's TCRbeta library carried unique molecular identifier barcodes. TCRdb redid the calling of the PCR reads with MiXCR, one entry per CDR3 protein. This repertoire shows around 270,000 distinct CDR3 sequences, roughly a tenth found once; its top ten account for around 7.6%. Sample: PBMCs, taken before TCRalphabeta/CD19-depleted stem cell transplant. These receptors came from a boy in the first two years of life with acute myeloid leukemia, due to receive a stem cell transplant.

This clonotype appeared a single time. One junction end disagrees with the germline gene, perhaps due to a read error. The V and J genes are TRBV14 and TRBJ2-5; D is undetermined. Germline V gene data show CDR1 as SGHDN and CDR2 as FVKESK. The CDR3 runs to 15 residues. CDR3 DNA sequence: TGTGCCAGGAGCCCTTGGGTCCTAGGTGGGGAGACCCAGTACTTC. Translated: CARSPWVLGGETQYF.

This clonotype was observed a few times. The genes are TRBV6-5 and TRBJ1-1, with TRBD1 identical over 11 bases. CDR1 is MNHEY, CDR2 SVGAGI, per germline. The CDR3 is made up of 18 amino acids. Unmatched junction bases numbered 11, after V lost 0 bases and J lost 5 bases. The CDR3 bases are TGTGCCAGCAGTTACTCCTGGACAGGGGGCTTGTGGGGAACTGAAGCTTTCTTT. It codes for CASSYSWTGGLWGTEAFF.